This passage covers 32 T cell receptor beta chains from one sample sequenced in a study of sequential checkpoint blockade in melanoma. The treatment here: randomized to nivolumab then ipilimumab (arm A) or the reverse (arm B). Produced via immunoSEQ multiplex PCR; TCRdb's table is partial and in-frame only. The top ten hold around 50% of the sample, which has about 20,000 clones, approximately 80% seen once. The sequencing used CD8+ T cells sorted from blood (inferred from file names), collected from a patient given nivolumab and ipilimumab in sequence. Source of these receptors: a human donor with melanoma.

The genes are TRBV6-1 and TRBJ1-4; TRBD1 matches at 7 bases. The junction had 4 bases not matched to a gene; V was cut back by 8 bases and J by 4 bases. The CDR3 runs 13 residues. Germline-derived CDR1 and CDR2 are MNHNS and SASEGT. This CDR3 is CASRWDSNEKLFF. CDR3 nucleotide sequence: TGTGCCAGCCGTTGGGACAGTAATGAAAAACTGTTTTTT.

This clone was seen a few times. V gene TRBV7-8 combines with J gene TRBJ1-2, with D perhaps matching TRBD1 (5 bases). Germline CDR1 is SGHVS and CDR2 is FQNEAQ. V dropped 0 bases and J dropped 6 bases, with 17 bases sitting between them. This CDR3 spans 16 amino acids. The CDR3 nucleotides read TGTGCCAGCAGCTTAGCGGGGGGGACCCTTTACGATGGCTACACCTTC. Amino acids: CASSLAGGTLYDGYTF. The full variable domain, completed using reference TRBV7-8 and TRBJ1-2, is GAGVSQSPRYKVAKRGQDVALRCDPISGHVSLFWYQQALGQGPEFLTYFQNEAQLDKSGLPSDRFFAERPEGSVSTLKIQRTQQEDSAVYLCASSLAGGTLYDGYTFGSGTRLTVV.

The V and J genes are TRBV11-3 and TRBJ2-2; 8 bases are shared with TRBD1. The germline V gene has CDR1 SGHNT and CDR2 YENEEA. J gave up 1 base and V 5 bases, and 9 bases lay outside the gene matches. This CDR3 comprises 17 residues. CDR3 in DNA: TGTGCCAGCAGCCCTGAATCGACAGGGGAGAACACCGGGGAGCTGTTTTTT. It is translated as CASSPESTGENTGELFF.

The rearrangement uses TRBV7-8 and TRBJ2-1, with TRBD2 matching 15 bases. V shed 5 bases and J 9 bases; nucleotides not matched to a gene: 5. The CDR3 consists of 15 residues. Germline V gene sequence: CDR1 SGHVS, CDR2 FQNEAQ. The CDR3 spells CASSPGTSGGSEQFF. CDR3 in DNA: TGTGCCAGCAGCCCCGGGACTAGCGGGGGGAGTGAGCAGTTCTTC.

The chain carries TRBV2 and TRBJ2-5; TRBD1 agrees at 8 bases. The germline CDR1 and CDR2 sequences are SNHLY and FYNNEI. V lost 3 bases to trimming and J lost 1 base; unmatched junction nucleotides: 4. This CDR3 contains 15 residues. The CDR3 DNA sequence: TGTGCCAGCAGTGAGGGACAGGTCGTCCAAGAGACCCAGTACTTC. It encodes CASSEGQVVQETQYF.

The J gene is TRBJ2-7, the V gene TRBV7-2, with 11 bases lining up with TRBD2. This CDR3 has 14 amino acids. V shed 6 bases, J shed 0 bases, and the junction held 1 base outside the gene matches. CDR1 and CDR2 from the germline V gene are SGHTA and FQGNSA. CDR3 region: CASSTSGSSYEQYF. The DNA for the CDR3 is TGTGCCAGCAGTACTAGCGGGAGCTCCTACGAGCAGTACTTC.

CDR3 nucleotides: TGCGCCAGCAGCTTTGGGGAGGCAGGGTTTGTTGGCTACACCTTC. Encoded protein: CASSFGEAGFVGYTF. The chain joins TRBV5-1 to TRBJ1-2; maybe TRBD1 (5 bases). The CDR3 has 15 amino acids. V lost 2 bases and J 7 bases, leaving 18 bases between the germline ends. Germline CDR1 and CDR2: SGHRS and YFSETQ.

This clone was recorded once. As DNA, the CDR3 is TGTGCCAGCAGCCCCACAGGGGCGGATAATTCACCCCTCCACTTT. Its protein product is CASSPTGADNSPLHF. The genes are TRBV6-5 and TRBJ1-6; the match to TRBD1 covers 7 bases. The CDR3 length is 15 residues. Trimming removed 6 bases from V and 5 bases from J; junction bases left unmatched: 7. Looked up from germline, CDR1 is MNHEY and CDR2 is SVGAGI.

The V call is TRBV19, the J call TRBJ2-3; D is uncertain. The ends were cut back, 4 bases at V and 5 bases at J, with 7 bases in the middle. Germline V lookup: CDR1 LNHDA, CDR2 SQIVND (reference sequence). The CDR3 consists of 12 residues. The CDR3 reads CASSTSVDTQYF. The CDR3 DNA reads TGTGCCAGTAGTACCTCAGTAGATACGCAGTATTTT.

V is TRBV28 and J is TRBJ1-2; 9 bases match TRBD1. With 6 bases clipped from V and 7 bases from J, the junction kept 9 bases outside the gene matches. Germline assignment: CDR1 MDHEN and CDR2 SYDVKM. This CDR3 spans 14 amino acids. The CDR3 DNA reads TGTGCCAGCAGCTCAGGGACAGGGAGAATTGGCTACACCTTC. Its protein is CASSSGTGRIGYTF.

The chain recombines TRBV6-5 with TRBJ1-5, with D perhaps TRBD1 (5 bases). CDR3 size: 13 residues. V gave up 4 bases and J gave up 2 bases, with 6 bases separating them. CDR1 is MNHEY and CDR2 is SVGAGI in the germline V gene. CDR3: CASSSRGNQPQHF. In DNA, the CDR3 is TGTGCCAGCAGTTCCAGGGGCAATCAGCCCCAGCATTTT.

V is TRBV4-3 and J is TRBJ2-1; 7 positions match TRBD1. CDR1 is LGHNA, CDR2 YSLEER, per germline. The CDR3 totals 16 residues. The V gene end was trimmed by 5 bases and the J gene end by 1 base; junction bases not matched to a gene: 8. The CDR3 region is CASSASGQKSYNEQFF. DNA for the CDR3: TGCGCCAGCAGCGCGTCGGGACAGAAATCCTACAATGAGCAGTTCTTC.

The chain has TRBV4-1 and TRBJ1-2; weak D call: TRBD1 (6 bases). CDR1 and CDR2 from the germline V gene are MGHRA and YSYEKL. V lost 1 base to trimming and J lost 8 bases, with 11 bases between them. The CDR3 has 13 residues. The CDR3 reads CASSQGQGQGYTF. The CDR3 DNA is TGCGCCAGCAGCCAAGGGCAGGGACAAGGCTACACCTTC.

The chain recombines TRBV28 with TRBJ1-1; no firm D call. The CDR3 has 14 amino acids. Germline V lookup: CDR1 MDHEN, CDR2 SYDVKM. V lost 1 base and J lost 1, with 7 bases in between. Written as DNA, the CDR3 is TGTGCCAGCAGTTTATACTCCGGGAACACTGAAGCTTTCTTT. The encoded protein is CASSLYSGNTEAFF.

J is TRBJ1-2 and V is TRBV6-5; 10 bases fit TRBD1. The J segment lost 4 bases and the V segment lost 5 bases, leaving 4 bases of the junction unmatched. The germline CDR1 and CDR2 sequences are MNHEY and SVGAGI. The CDR3 has 14 amino acids. CDR3 amino acids: CASSPGQGFYGYTF. CDR3 coding DNA: TGTGCCAGCAGTCCGGGACAGGGGTTCTATGGCTACACCTTC.

The rearrangement links TRBV6-5 to TRBJ1-2; 7 nucleotides line up with TRBD1. Germline V gene sequence: CDR1 MNHEY, CDR2 SVGAGI. The CDR3 is 15 amino acids. With V trimmed by 0 bases and J by 7 bases, 8 bases remained unmatched. DNA of the CDR3: TGTGCCAGCAGTTACTCGCGAAATTCAGGGGGTGGCTACACCTTC. Translating gives CASSYSRNSGGGYTF.

The V and J genes are TRBV7-9 and TRBJ2-7; perhaps TRBD2 as D (6 bases). The CDR3 is 19 residues long. V lost 0 bases to trimming and J lost 2 bases, with 23 bases between them. Per germline, CDR1 SEHNR and CDR2 FQNEAQ (reference sequence). CDR3 sequence: CASSLASLRLGTFTYEQYF. CDR3 bases: TGTGCCAGCAGCTTAGCCAGTCTCAGGTTAGGGACTTTTACCTACGAGCAGTACTTC.

This clone is a singleton in its sample. The chain is built from TRBV7-9 and TRBJ1-6; D is unclear. This CDR3 has 12 residues. Trimming pared 8 bases from V and 7 bases from J, leaving 9 bases between. CDR1 is SEHNR, CDR2 FQNEAQ, per germline (reference sequence). The CDR3 bases are TGTGCCAGCTCGACATCGAATTCACCCCTCCACTTT. Residues: CASSTSNSPLHF.

The chain carries TRBV29-1 and TRBJ1-2; possibly TRBD1 for D (5 bases). The CDR3 is 13 residues long. CDR1 SQVTM and CDR2 ANQGSEA come from the germline V gene. Trimming took off 7 bases at V and 7 bases at J, with 19 bases between the two ends. The chain's CDR3 is CSALDGTGGGYTF. In nucleotides, the CDR3 is TGCAGCGCCCTCGACGGTACAGGCGGTGGCTACACCTTC.

The chain is built from TRBV4-1 and TRBJ2-1, with TRBD2 matching over 10 bases. CDR3 length: 13 residues. Germline values: CDR1 MGHRA, CDR2 YSYEKL. The CDR3 DNA follows: TGCGCGGGAGGTAGCGGGGGGTCTAATGAGCAGTTCTTC. Amino acid sequence: CAGGSGGSNEQFF.

As to this clone: The junction and the germline gene differ at one end; a read error may be behind it. Other DNA variants within this sample encode the same CDR3. The chain has TRBV27 and TRBJ1-4, with 10 positions matching TRBD1. This CDR3 region has 15 residues. Germline V CDR1 and CDR2: MNHEY, SMNVEV (reference sequence). CDR3 nucleotides: TGTGCCAGCAGTTTCGGGGACAGGGGATATGAAAAGCTGTTTTTT. Translated, it gives CASSFGDRGYEKLFF. The entire variable domain, with the rest obtained from reference TRBV27 and TRBJ1-4, is as follows: EAQVTQNPRYLITVTGKKLTVTCSQNMNHEYMSWYRQDPGLGLRQIYYSMNVEVTDKGDVPEGYKVSRKEKRNFPLILESPSPNQTSLYFCASSFGDRGYEKLFFGSGTQLSVL.

Only a few counts were recorded for this clone. J is TRBJ1-5 and V is TRBV27; the D gene is possibly TRBD1 (5 bases). Germline CDR1 reads MNHEY; CDR2 reads SMNVEV (reference sequence). The CDR3 loop spans 13 amino acids. The V end was cut by 3 bases, the J end by 5 bases, with 8 bases between. The CDR3 here is CASSFGGYQPQHF. The CDR3 DNA sequence: TGTGCCAGCAGTTTCGGGGGGTATCAGCCCCAGCATTTT.

The rearrangement uses TRBV5-8 and TRBJ1-2, with D perhaps TRBD1 (5 bases). The CDR3 spans 15 residues. V was shortened by 2 bases and J by 1 base, with 12 bases between the two germline ends. In germline, CDR1 is SGHTS, CDR2 YDEGEE. The CDR3 region has the DNA TGTGCCAGCAGCTTAACATCGACAGATAACTATGGCTACACCTTC. It translates to CASSLTSTDNYGYTF.

The chain is built from TRBV29-1 and TRBJ1-1; unclear D gene. V lost 7 bases, J lost 1 base, and 10 bases lay in between. CDR3 length: 12 residues. Germline CDR1 SQVTM, CDR2 ANQGSEA. The CDR3 nucleotides are TGCAGCGCCCGGCGGGAGAACACTGAAGCTTTCTTT. This gives the protein CSARRENTEAFF.

The chain recombines TRBV6-5 with TRBJ1-1; D is ambiguous. CDR3 length equals 13 residues. Trimming took off 5 bases at V and 3 bases at J, with 10 bases between the two ends. CDR1 and CDR2 (germline): MNHEY, SVGAGI. CDR3 nucleotides: TGTGCCAGCAGTAGAAATAGCCACACTGAAGCTTTCTTT. Translation: CASSRNSHTEAFF.

This clone has just one count. This rearrangement joins TRBV5-6 to TRBJ2-3, with 7 bases that match TRBD1. Germline V gene lookup returns CDR1 SGHDT and CDR2 YYEEEE. CDR3 length: 15 amino acids. V was clipped by 4 bases and J by 2 bases; unmatched bases: 7. The chain's CDR3 is CASSSWTGYTDTQYF. CDR3 in DNA: TGTGCCAGCAGCAGCTGGACAGGATACACAGATACGCAGTATTTT. The variable domain in full, completed from reference TRBV5-6 and TRBJ2-3, reads DAGVTQSPTHLIKTRGQQVTLRCSPKSGHDTVSWYQQALGQGPQFIFQYYEEEERQRGNFPDRFSGHQFPNYSSELNVNALLLGDSALYLCASSSWTGYTDTQYFGPGTRLTVL.

This chain joins TRBV7-9 and TRBJ2-1; TRBD2 is a possible D gene (6 bases). Trimming removed 5 bases at V and 6 bases at J, with 20 bases between. The CDR3 has 16 residues. CDR1 SEHNR and CDR2 FQNEAQ come from the germline V gene (reference sequence). The chain's CDR3 is CASSPQHGRGVNEQFF. CDR3 in DNA: TGTGCCAGCAGCCCTCAGCACGGGCGGGGAGTCAATGAGCAGTTCTTC.

The gene calls are TRBV5-6 and TRBJ1-5, with 8 bases lining up with TRBD1. The CDR3 has 15 residues. J gave up 6 bases and V 3 bases, and 8 bases lay outside the gene matches. Germline CDR1 is SGHDT and CDR2 is YYEEEE. CDR3 coding DNA: TGTGCCAGCAGCTACACCGGACAGGGTAGTCAGCCCCAGCATTTT. It is translated as CASSYTGQGSQPQHF. Looking up the rest from reference TRBV5-6 and TRBJ1-5 gives the full variable domain: DAGVTQSPTHLIKTRGQQVTLRCSPKSGHDTVSWYQQALGQGPQFIFQYYEEEERQRGNFPDRFSGHQFPNYSSELNVNALLLGDSALYLCASSYTGQGSQPQHFGDGTRLSIL.

The CDR3, as DNA: TGCAGCGTTGTCAGGTCCGGAACTGGAAACACCATATATTTT. This gives the protein CSVVRSGTGNTIYF. The chain has TRBV29-1 and TRBJ1-3; D ambiguous. Between the trimmed V and J ends, which lost 4 bases and 2 bases, there was a span of 12 bases. The V gene's germline CDR1 is SQVTM and CDR2 ANQGSEA. CDR3 length: 14 amino acids.

On this clone itself: At one end, the junction sequence differs from germline, possibly due to a read error. The chain is built from TRBV7-7 and TRBJ2-3; maybe TRBD1 (7 bases). The CDR3 is 15 amino acids. Per germline, CDR1 SSHAT and CDR2 FNYEAQ (reference sequence). The CDR3: CASSQEGASTDTQYF. The CDR3 nucleotides are TGTGCTAGCAGCCAGGAGGGGGCGAGCACAGATACGCAGTATTTT. The full variable domain, completed using reference TRBV7-7 and TRBJ2-3, is GAGVSQSPRYKVTKRGQDVTLRCDPISSHATLYWYQQALGQGPEFLTYFNYEAQPDKSGLPSDRFSAERPEGSISTLTIQRTEQRDSAMYRCASSQEGASTDTQYFGPGTRLTVL.

This sequence joins TRBV28 and TRBJ2-1, with 7 bases fitting TRBD2. The V gene's germline CDR1 is MDHEN and CDR2 SYDVKM. V shed 3 bases, J shed 3 bases, and the junction held 8 bases outside the gene matches. The CDR3 runs 16 residues. Written as DNA, the CDR3 is TGTGCCAGCAGTTTGGAAGCGGGGCGTAGCTACAATGAGCAGTTCTTC. It encodes CASSLEAGRSYNEQFF.

J is TRBJ1-4 and V is TRBV7-9, with D perhaps TRBD1 (5 bases). With 1 base removed from V and 5 bases from J, the gap between germline ends came to 11 bases. The CDR3 contains 15 residues. Germline V gives CDR1 SEHNR, CDR2 FQNEAQ (reference sequence). CDR3 nucleotides: TGTGCCAGCAGCTTAGGGGGGGAAGAGAATGAAAAACTGTTTTTT. It codes for CASSLGGEENEKLFF.